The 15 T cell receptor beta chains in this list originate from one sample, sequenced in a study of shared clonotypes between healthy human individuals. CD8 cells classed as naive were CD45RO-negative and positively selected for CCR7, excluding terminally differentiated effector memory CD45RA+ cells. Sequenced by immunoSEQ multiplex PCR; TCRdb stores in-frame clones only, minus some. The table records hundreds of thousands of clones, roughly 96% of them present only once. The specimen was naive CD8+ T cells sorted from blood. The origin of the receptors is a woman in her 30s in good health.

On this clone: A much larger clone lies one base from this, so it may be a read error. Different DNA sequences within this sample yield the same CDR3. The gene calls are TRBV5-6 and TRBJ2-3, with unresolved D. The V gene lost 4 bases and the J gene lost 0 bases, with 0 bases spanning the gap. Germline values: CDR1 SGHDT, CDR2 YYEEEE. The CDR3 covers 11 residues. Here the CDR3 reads CASSSTDTQYF. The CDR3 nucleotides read TGTGCCAGCAGCAGCACAGATACGCAGTATTTT.

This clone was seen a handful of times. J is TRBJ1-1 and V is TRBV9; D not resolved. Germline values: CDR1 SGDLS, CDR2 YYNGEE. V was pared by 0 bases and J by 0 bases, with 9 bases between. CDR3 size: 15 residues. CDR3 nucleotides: TGTGCCAGCAGCGTAGAAGACGGAATGAACACTGAAGCTTTCTTT. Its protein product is CASSVEDGMNTEAFF.

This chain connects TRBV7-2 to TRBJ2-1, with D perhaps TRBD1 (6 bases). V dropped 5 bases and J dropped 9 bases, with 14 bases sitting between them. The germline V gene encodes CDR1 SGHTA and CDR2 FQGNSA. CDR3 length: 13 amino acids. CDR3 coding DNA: TGTGCCAGCAGCATTACAGGGTTTATTGAGCAGTTCTTC. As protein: CASSITGFIEQFF.

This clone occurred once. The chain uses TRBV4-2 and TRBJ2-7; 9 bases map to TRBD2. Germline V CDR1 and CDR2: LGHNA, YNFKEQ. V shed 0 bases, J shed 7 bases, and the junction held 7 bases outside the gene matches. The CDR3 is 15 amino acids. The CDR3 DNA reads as TGTGCCAGCAGCCAAGACAGGACTAGCGAGCGGGAGCAGTACTTC. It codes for CASSQDRTSEREQYF.

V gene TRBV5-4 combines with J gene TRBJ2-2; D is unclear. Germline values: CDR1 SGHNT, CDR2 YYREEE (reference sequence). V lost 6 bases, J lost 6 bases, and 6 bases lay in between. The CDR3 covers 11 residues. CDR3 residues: CASTLSGELFF. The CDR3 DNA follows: TGTGCCAGCACGCTATCCGGGGAGCTGTTTTTT.

This CDR3 is CASSRLNTEAFF. In DNA form, the CDR3 reads TGTGCCAGCAGCCGGCTAAACACTGAAGCTTTCTTT. The rearrangement uses TRBV2 and TRBJ1-1; D remains unclear. V lost 6 bases to trimming and J lost 2 bases, with 7 bases between them. Germline lookup yields CDR1 SNHLY and CDR2 FYNNEI. This CDR3 is built from 12 residues. The whole variable domain, remainder taken from reference TRBV2 and TRBJ1-1, is EPEVTQTPSHQVTQMGQEVILRCVPISNHLYFYWYRQILGQKVEFLVSFYNNEISEKSEIFDDQFSVERPDGSNFTLKIRSTKLEDSAMYFCASSRLNTEAFFGQGTRLTVV.

The CDR3 bases are TGTGCCAGCGGGGCTAGCGGGACACAAGAGACCCAGTACTTC. Protein product: CASGASGTQETQYF. This sequence joins TRBV9 and TRBJ2-5; 9 bases line up with TRBD2. With 7 bases clipped from V and 2 bases from J, the junction kept 6 bases outside the gene matches. Per germline, CDR1 SGDLS and CDR2 YYNGEE. The CDR3 runs to 14 residues.

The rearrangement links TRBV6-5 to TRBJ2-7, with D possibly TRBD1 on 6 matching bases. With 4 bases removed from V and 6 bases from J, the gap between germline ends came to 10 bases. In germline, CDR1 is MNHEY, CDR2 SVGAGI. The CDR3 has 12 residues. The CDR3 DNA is TGTGCCAGCAGTTCAAACAGGGTCGAGCAGTACTTC. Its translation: CASSSNRVEQYF.

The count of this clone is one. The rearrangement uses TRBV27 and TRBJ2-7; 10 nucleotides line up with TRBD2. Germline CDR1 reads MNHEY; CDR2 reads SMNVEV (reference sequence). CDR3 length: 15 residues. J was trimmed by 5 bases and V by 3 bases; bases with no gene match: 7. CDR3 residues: CASSFGLAGAHEQYF. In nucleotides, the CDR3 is TGTGCCAGCAGTTTCGGGCTAGCGGGAGCCCACGAGCAGTACTTC.

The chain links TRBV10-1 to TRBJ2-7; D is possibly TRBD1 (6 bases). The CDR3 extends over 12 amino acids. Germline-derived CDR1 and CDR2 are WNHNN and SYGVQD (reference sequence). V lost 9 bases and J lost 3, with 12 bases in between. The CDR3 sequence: CARRGNDYEQYF. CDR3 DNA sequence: TGCGCCAGAAGGGGGAATGACTACGAGCAGTACTTC.

The CDR3 is CASSQSLGGRARYNEQFF. The CDR3 nucleotides read TGCGCCAGCAGTCAATCGCTCGGCGGGAGGGCCCGCTACAATGAGCAGTTCTTC. This sequence joins TRBV23-1 and TRBJ2-1, with 9 bases fitting TRBD2. TRBV23-1 is an ORF, and what it does is uncertain. The trim removed 0 bases at V and 3 bases at J, leaving 9 bases unmatched. The CDR3 totals 18 residues.

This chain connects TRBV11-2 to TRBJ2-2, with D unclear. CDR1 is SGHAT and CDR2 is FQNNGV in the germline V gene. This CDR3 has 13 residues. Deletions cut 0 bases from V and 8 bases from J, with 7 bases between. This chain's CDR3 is CASSLDVPGELFF. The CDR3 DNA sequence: TGTGCCAGCAGCTTAGATGTCCCGGGGGAGCTGTTTTTT. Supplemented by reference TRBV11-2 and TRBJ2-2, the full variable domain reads EAGVAQSPRYKIIEKRQSVAFWCNPISGHATLYWYQQILGQGPKLLIQFQNNGVVDDSQLPKDRFSAERLKGVDSTLKIQPAKLEDSAVYLCASSLDVPGELFFGEGSRLTVL.

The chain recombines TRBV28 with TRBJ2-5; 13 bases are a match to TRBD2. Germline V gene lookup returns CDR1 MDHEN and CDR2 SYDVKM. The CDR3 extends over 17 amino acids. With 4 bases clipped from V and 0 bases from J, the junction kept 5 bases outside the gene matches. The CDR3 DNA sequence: TGTGCCAGCAGTTACCCAACTAGCGGGAGGGACCAAGAGACCCAGTACTTC. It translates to CASSYPTSGRDQETQYF. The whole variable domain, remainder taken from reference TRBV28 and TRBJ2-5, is DVKVTQSSRYLVKRTGEKVFLECVQDMDHENMFWYRQDPGLGLRLIYFSYDVKMKEKGDIPEGYSVSREKKERFSLILESASTNQTSMYLCASSYPTSGRDQETQYFGPGTRLLVL.

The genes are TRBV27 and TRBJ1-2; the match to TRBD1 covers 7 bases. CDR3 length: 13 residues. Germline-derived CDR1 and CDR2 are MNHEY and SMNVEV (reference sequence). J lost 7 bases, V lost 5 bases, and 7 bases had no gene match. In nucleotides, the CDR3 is TGTGCCAGCAGTGACAAGACAGGGTTTGGCTACACCTTC. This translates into CASSDKTGFGYTF.

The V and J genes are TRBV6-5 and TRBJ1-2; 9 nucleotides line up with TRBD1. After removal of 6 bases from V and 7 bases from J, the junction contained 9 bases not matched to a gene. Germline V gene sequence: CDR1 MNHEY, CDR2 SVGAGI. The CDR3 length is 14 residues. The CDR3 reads CASSRNRGRGGYTF. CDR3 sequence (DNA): TGTGCCAGCAGCCGAAACAGGGGGCGCGGTGGCTACACCTTC.